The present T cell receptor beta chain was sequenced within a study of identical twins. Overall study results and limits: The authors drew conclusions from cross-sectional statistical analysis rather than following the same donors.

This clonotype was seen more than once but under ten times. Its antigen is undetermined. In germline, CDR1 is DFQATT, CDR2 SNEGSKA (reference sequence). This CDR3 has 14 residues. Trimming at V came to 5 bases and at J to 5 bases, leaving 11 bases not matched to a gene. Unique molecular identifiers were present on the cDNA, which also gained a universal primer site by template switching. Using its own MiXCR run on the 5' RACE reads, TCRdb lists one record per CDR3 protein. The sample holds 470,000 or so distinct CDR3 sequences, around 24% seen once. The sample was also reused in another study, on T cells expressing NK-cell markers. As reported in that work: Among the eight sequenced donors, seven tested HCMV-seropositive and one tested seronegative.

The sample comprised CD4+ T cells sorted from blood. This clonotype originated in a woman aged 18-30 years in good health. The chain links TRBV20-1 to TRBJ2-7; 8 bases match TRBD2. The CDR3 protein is CSAQGPGGPHEQYF. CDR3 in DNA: TGCAGTGCTCAGGGCCCGGGAGGGCCCCACGAGCAGTACTTC.